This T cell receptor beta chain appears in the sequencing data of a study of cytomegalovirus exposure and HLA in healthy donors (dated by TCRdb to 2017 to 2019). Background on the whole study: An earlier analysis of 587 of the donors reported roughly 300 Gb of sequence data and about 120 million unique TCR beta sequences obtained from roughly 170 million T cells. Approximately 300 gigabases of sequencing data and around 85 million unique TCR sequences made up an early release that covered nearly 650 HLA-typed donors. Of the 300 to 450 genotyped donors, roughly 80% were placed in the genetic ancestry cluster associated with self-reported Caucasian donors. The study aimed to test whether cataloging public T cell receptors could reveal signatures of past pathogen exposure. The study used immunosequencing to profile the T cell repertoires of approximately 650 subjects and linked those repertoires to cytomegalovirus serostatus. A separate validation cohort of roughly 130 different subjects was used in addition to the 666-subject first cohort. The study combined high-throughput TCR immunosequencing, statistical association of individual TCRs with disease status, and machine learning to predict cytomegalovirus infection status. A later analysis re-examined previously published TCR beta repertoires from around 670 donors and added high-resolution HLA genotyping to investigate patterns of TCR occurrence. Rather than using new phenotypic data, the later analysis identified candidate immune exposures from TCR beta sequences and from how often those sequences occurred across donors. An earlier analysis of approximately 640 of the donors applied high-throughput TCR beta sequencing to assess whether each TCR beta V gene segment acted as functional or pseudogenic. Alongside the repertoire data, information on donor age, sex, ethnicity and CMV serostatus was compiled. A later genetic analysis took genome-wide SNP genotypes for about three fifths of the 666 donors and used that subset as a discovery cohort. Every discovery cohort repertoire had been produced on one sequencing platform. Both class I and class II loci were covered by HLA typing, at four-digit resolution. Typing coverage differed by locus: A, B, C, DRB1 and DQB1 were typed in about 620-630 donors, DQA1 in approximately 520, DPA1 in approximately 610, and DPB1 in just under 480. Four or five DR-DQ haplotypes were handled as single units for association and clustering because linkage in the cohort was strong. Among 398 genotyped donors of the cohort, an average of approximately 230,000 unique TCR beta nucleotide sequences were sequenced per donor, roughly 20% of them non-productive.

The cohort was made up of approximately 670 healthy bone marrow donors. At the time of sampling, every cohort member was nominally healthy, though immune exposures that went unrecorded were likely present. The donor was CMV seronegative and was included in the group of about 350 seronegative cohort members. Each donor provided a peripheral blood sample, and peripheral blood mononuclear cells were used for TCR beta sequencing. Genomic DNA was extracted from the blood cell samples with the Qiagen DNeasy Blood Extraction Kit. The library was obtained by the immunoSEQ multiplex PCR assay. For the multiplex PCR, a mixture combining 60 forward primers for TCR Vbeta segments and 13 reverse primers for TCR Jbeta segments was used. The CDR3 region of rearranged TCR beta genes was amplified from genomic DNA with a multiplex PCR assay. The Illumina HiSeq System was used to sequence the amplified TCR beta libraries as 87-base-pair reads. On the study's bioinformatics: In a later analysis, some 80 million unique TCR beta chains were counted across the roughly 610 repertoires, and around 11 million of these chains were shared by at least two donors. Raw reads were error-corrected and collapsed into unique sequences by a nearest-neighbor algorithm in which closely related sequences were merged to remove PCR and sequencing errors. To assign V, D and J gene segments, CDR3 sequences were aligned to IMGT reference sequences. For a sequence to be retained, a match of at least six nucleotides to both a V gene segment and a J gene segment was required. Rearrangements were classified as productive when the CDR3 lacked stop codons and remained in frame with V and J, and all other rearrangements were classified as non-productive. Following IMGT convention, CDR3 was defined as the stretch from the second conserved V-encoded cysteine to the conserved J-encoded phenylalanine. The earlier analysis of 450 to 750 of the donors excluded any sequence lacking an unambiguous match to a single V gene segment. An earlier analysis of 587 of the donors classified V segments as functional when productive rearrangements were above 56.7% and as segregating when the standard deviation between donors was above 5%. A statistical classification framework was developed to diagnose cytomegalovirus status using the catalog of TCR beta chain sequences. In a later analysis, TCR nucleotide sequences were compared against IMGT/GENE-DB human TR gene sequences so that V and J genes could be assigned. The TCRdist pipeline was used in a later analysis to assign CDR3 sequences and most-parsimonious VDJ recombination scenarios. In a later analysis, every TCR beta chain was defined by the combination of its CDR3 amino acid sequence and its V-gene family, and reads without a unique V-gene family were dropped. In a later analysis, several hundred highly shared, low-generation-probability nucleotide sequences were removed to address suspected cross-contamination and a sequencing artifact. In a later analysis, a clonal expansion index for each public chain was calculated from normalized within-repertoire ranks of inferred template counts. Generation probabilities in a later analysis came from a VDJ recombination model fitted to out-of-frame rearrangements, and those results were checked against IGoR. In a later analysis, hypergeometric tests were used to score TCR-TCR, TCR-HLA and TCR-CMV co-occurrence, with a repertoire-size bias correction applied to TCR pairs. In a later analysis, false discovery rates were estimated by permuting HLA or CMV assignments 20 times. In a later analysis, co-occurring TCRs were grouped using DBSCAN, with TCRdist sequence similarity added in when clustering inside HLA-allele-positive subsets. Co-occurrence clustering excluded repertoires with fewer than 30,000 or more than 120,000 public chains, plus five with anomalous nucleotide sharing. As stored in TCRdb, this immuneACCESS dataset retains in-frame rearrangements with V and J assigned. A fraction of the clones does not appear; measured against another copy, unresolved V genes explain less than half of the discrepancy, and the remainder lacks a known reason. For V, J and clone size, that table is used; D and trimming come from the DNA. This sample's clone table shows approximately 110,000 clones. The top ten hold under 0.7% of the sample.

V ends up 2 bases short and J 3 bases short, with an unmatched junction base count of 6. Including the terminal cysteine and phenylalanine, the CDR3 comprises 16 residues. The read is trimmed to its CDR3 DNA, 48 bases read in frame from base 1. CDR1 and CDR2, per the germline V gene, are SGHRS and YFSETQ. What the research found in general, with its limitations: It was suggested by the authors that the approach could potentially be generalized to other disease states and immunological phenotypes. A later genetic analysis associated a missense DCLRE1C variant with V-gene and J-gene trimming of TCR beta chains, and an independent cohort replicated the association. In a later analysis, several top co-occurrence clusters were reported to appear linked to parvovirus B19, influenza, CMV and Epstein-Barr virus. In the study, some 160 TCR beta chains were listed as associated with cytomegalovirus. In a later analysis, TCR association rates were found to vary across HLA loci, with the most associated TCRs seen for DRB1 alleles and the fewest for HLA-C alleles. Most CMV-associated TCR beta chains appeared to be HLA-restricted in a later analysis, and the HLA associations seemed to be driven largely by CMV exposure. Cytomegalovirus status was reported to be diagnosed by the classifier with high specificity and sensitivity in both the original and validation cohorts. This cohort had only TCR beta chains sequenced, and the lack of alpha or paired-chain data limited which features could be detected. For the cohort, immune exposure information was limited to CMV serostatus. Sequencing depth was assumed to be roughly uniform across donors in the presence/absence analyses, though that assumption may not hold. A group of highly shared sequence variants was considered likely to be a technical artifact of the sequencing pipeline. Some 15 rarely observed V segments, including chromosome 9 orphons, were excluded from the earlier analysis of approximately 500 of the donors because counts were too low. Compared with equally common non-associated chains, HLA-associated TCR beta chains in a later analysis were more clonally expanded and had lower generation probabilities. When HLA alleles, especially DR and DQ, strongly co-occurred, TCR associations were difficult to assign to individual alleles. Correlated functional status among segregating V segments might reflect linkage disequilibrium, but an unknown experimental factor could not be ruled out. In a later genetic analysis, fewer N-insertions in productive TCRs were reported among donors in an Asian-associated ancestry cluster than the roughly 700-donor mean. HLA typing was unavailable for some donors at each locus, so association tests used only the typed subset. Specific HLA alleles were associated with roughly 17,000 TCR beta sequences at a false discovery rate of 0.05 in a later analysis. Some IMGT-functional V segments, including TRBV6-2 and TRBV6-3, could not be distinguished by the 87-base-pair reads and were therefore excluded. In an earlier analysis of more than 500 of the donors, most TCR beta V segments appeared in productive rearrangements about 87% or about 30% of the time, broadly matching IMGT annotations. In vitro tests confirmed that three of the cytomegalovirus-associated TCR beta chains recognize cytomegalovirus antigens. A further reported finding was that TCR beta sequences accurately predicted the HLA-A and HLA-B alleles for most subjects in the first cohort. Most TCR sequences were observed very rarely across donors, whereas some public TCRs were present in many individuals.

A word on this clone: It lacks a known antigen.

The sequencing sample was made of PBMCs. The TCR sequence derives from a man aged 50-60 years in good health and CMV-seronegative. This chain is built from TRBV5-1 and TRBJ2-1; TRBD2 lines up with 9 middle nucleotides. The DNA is TGCGCCAGCAGCTTTGGGGCTAGCGGGAACTACAATGAGCAGTTCTTC. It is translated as CASSFGASGNYNEQFF.